A single T cell receptor (beta chain) is shown here with its context. No antigen is known for it. The sample is drawn from a study of CD8+ T cells in alopecia areata. Study background: In an open-label trial, patients got 5 to 10 mg tofacitinib twice daily. Study observations and caveats: The study found higher clonality in lesional than normal scalp, especially in alopecia totalis/universalis.

In each case, RNA was isolated and then reverse transcribed into cDNA as the sequencing template. Data came from immunoSEQ multiplex PCR; TCRdb stores just in-frame clones and leaves some out. The sample has over 85,000 clones, around 45% seen once; the top ten hold approximately 1.2%. This CDR3 region has 14 residues. V was pared by 5 bases and J by 3 bases, with 3 bases of the junction left unmatched. The germline V gene has CDR1 MDHEN and CDR2 SYDVKM. Lesional scalp punch biopsies and peripheral blood came from alopecia areata patients. Sequencing was done on a sample of CD4+ T cells sorted from blood. The rearrangement uses TRBV28 and TRBJ2-7; 11 nucleotides agree with TRBD1. The clonotype was recovered from a human donor with alopecia areata. CDR3 sequence (DNA): TGTGCCAGCAGTGAGGACAGGGGGCGCTACGAGCAGTACTTC. This encodes CASSEDRGRYEQYF.